A selection of T cell receptor beta chains follows, all from one sample in a study of CD8+ T cells in alopecia areata. Data came from immunoSEQ multiplex PCR; TCRdb stores just in-frame clones and leaves some out. This repertoire shows a few hundred thousand clones, more than 30% found once; its top ten account for 0.4% to 0.55%. Source: CD4+ T cells sorted from blood, taken between weeks 30 and 35, from a patient treated with tofacitinib. These receptors came from a human donor with alopecia areata. The conserved cysteine and the conserved F or W are not part of the CDR3 here.

V: TRBV6-1
J: TRBJ1-1
CDR3: ASSPAGNTEAF

V: TRBV2
J: TRBJ2-2
CDR3: ASRRDTGELF

V: TRBV4-1
J: TRBJ1-1
CDR3: ASSQRDGQNTEAF

V: TRBV6-1
J: TRBJ1-2
CDR3: ASNPSGGPNYGYT

V: TRBV28
J: TRBJ2-1
CDR3: ASSLGGTSGRAFEQF

V: TRBV18
J: TRBJ1-1
CDR3: ASSPGANTEAF

V: TRBV7-9
J: TRBJ2-3
CDR3: ASSMGLGSDTQY

V: TRBV5-1
J: TRBJ2-2
CDR3: ASSPTSGQSRDTGELF

V: TRBV5-4
J: TRBJ1-1
CDR3: ASSFERVGTEAF

V: TRBV6-5
J: TRBJ1-2
CDR3: ASSPGPLYGYT

V: TRBV6-5
J: TRBJ1-2
CDR3: ASRHPPRYGYT

V: TRBV27
J: TRBJ1-5
CDR3: ASSSGGAGNQPQH

V: TRBV25-1
J: TRBJ1-1
CDR3: ASTFGQGAVDTEAF

V: TRBV9
J: TRBJ1-6
CDR3: ASSVDGWNSPLH

V: TRBV6-6
J: TRBJ1-2
CDR3: ASSHQEGEGYT

V: TRBV7-8
J: TRBJ2-2
CDR3: ASRGNRGGGELF

V: TRBV30
J: TRBJ1-3
CDR3: AWSTGGANTIY

V: TRBV27
J: TRBJ2-7
CDR3: ASSLWGQGAYEQY

V: TRBV5-1
J: TRBJ2-3
CDR3: ASSLQSGRADTQY

V: TRBV6-1
J: TRBJ1-2
CDR3: ASSEVGRVSGYT

V: TRBV15
J: TRBJ2-7
CDR3: ATSRDRLIAGYEQY

V: TRBV10-3
J: TRBJ2-3
CDR3: AISESGDTQY

V: TRBV30
J: TRBJ1-2
CDR3: AWSSNSGNYGYT

V: TRBV18
J: TRBJ2-1
CDR3: ASSLAGGRNEQF

V: TRBV19
J: TRBJ2-3
CDR3: ASSMGTTGTDTQY

V: TRBV7-9
J: TRBJ2-5
CDR3: ASSWSTGRDETQY

V: TRBV2
J: TRBJ1-6
CDR3: ASRMDRVDSPLH

V: TRBV5-6
J: TRBJ1-2
CDR3: ASSRRTSGPLGYT

V: TRBV30
J: TRBJ1-2
CDR3: AWSVQANYGYT

V: TRBV7-2
J: TRBJ2-6
CDR3: ASSPETLGGANVLT

V: TRBV6-6
J: TRBJ1-1
CDR3: ASSYPYQGTEAF

V: TRBV6-5
J: TRBJ1-1
CDR3: ASSPEGGLAEAF

V: TRBV2
J: TRBJ2-5
CDR3: ASSETSGSQTQY

V: TRBV10-2
J: TRBJ2-5
CDR3: ASRSSGRETQY

V: TRBV6-5
J: TRBJ1-2
CDR3: ASSWTGGKGYT

V: TRBV4-1
J: TRBJ2-7
CDR3: ASSQERHEQY

V: TRBV25-1
J: TRBJ1-2
CDR3: ASTFGQGSYT

V: TRBV2
J: TRBJ2-2
CDR3: ASSETASNTGELF

V: TRBV30
J: TRBJ1-5
CDR3: AWSVQNGQPQH

V: TRBV6-1
J: TRBJ1-1
CDR3: ASRAVQGTNTEAF

V: TRBV19
J: TRBJ1-1
CDR3: ASSIDGTGNTEAF

V: TRBV19
J: TRBJ1-2
CDR3: ASSIFGRGDYGYT

V: TRBV7-8
J: TRBJ1-2
CDR3: ASSFPGTATRYT

V: TRBV15
J: TRBJ2-2
CDR3: ATSGDTGELF

V: TRBV30
J: TRBJ1-2
CDR3: AWSVGLGGYT

V: TRBV5-1
J: TRBJ2-5
CDR3: ASSLNGATKQETQY

V: TRBV7-2
J: TRBJ2-7
CDR3: ASSLDASGHSYEQY

V: TRBV2
J: TRBJ2-7
CDR3: ASRENISPEQY

V: TRBV6-5
J: TRBJ2-2
CDR3: ASTWGETGELF

V: TRBV9
J: TRBJ2-7
CDR3: ASSALGTESYEQY

V: TRBV30
J: .
CDR3: AWRSGYEQY

V: TRBV7-3
J: TRBJ1-1
CDR3: ASSPGQTNTEAF

V: TRBV7-3
J: TRBJ1-1
CDR3: ASSQSSTLNTEAF

V: TRBV11-2
J: TRBJ2-1
CDR3: ASSPITGGNNEQF

V: TRBV6-1
J: TRBJ1-2
CDR3: ASSSTGRDGYT

V: TRBV29-1
J: TRBJ2-1
CDR3: SVSGTSDYNEQF

V: TRBV18
J: TRBJ2-3
CDR3: ASSPLASTDTQY

V: TRBV29-1
J: TRBJ2-1
CDR3: SVVKGFSYNEQF

V: TRBV7-9
J: TRBJ2-1
CDR3: ASSPLNGQANEQF